Here is one T cell receptor (beta chain) with its context. What it binds is not known. The sample comes from a study of T-cell reconstitution after alpha-beta-depleted transplantation in children. Overall study findings and caveats: Alpha-beta T cells present about two months after transplant were reported to originate from several hundred expanded graft clones. Certain patients had high TCRbeta diversity at day 60, and it came from recipient T cells and thymic progenitors that survived. T-cell numbers and diversity, one year after transplant, stemmed largely from T cells that were newly produced.

The CDR3 runs to 19 residues. Germline assignment: CDR1 SGHRS and CDR2 YFSETQ. V lost 4 bases and J lost 9, with 34 bases in between. A library of TCRbeta sequences, prepared with unique molecular identifiers, was generated. TCRdb re-derived calls from the PCR reads in MiXCR, one entry per CDR3 protein. The sample has 600,000 to 800,000 distinct CDR3 sequences, around 14% seen once; the top ten hold roughly 0.77%. The sequencing here drew on PBMCs, taken before TCRalphabeta/CD19-depleted stem cell transplant. This receptor was identified in a girl aged 2-10 years with congenital amegakaryocytic thrombocytopenia, due to receive a stem cell transplant. V gene TRBV5-1 combines with J gene TRBJ1-2, with no clear D. The CDR3 nucleotides are TGCGCCAGCAGCGTCGGCTCGTTGAGGGTACCCCCTTCTCGTATGAGCTACACCTTC. It translates to CASSVGSLRVPPSRMSYTF.